Each of the 14 T cell receptor beta chains below was sequenced from the same sample in a study of CD8 T cells in ankylosing spondylitis. MiXCR, run by TCRdb on the 5' RACE reads, gives a single entry per CDR3 protein. The sample records roughly 250,000 distinct CDR3 sequences, 8% to 9.5% being singletons. Sequencing was carried out using blood, either unsorted or a sorted T cell fraction (not recorded which). These receptor sequences come from a male donor with ankylosing spondylitis or in good health (not recorded which).

In this sample, this clonotype turned up many times. The V gene is TRBV11-2, the J gene TRBJ1-2; weak D call: TRBD1 (6 bases). The CDR3 is 16 residues long. CDR1 is SGHAT and CDR2 is FQNNGV in the germline V gene. V shed 5 bases and J shed 6 bases, with 22 bases lying between them. The CDR3 bases are TGTGCCAGCAGCCCATTGACGGGCGGGGGCGGCGATGGCTACACCTTC. The encoded protein is CASSPLTGGGGDGYTF.

The table lists this clonotype with many counts. DNA of the CDR3: TGTGCCAGCAGTTTACAGGTTTCGCGGGGAGGGGAAGCTTTCTTT. Translating gives CASSLQVSRGGEAFF. The chain combines TRBV27 with TRBJ1-1, with D hard to call. V shed 2 bases and J shed 8 bases, with 18 bases lying between them. This CDR3 region has 15 residues. Looked up from germline, CDR1 is MNHEY and CDR2 is SMNVEV (reference sequence).

This clonotype appeared many times. CDR3 DNA: TGTGCCAGCAGCCGCGAAACCGGGGAGCTGTTTTTT. This gives the protein CASSRETGELFF. The chain recombines TRBV7-2 with TRBJ2-2, with unresolved D. The germline gives CDR1 SGHTA, CDR2 FQGNSA. The CDR3 extends over 12 amino acids. V lost 5 bases to trimming and J lost 5 bases, with 6 bases between them.

This clonotype was picked up many times. The chain joins TRBV6-2 or TRBV6-3 to TRBJ1-5; possible D gene TRBD1, 6 bases. Germline CDR1 is MNHEY and CDR2 is SVGEGT. This CDR3 has 13 amino acids. V lost 10 bases, J lost 5 bases, and 15 bases lay in between. DNA of the CDR3: TGTGCCACCGCAGGACAGCGGGATCAGCCCCAGCATTTT. It translates to CATAGQRDQPQHF.

This chain links TRBV12-3 or TRBV12-4 with TRBJ1-2; D remains unclear. The length of the CDR3 is 13 residues. Trimming shortened V by 0 bases and J by 3 bases, and 5 bases separated the two germline ends. The DNA for the CDR3 is TGTGCCAGCAGTTTAGCGGGTTACTATGGCTACACCTTC. This sequence encodes CASSLAGYYGYTF.

In its sample, this clonotype was seen many times. The gene calls are TRBV12-3 or TRBV12-4 and TRBJ2-7; possible D gene TRBD1, 6 bases. Trimming took off 3 bases at V and 3 bases at J, with 12 bases between the two ends. This CDR3 has 14 amino acids. CDR3 DNA sequence: TGTGCCAGCAGTTTTACGGGACACTACTACGAGCAGTACTTC. Amino acid sequence: CASSFTGHYYEQYF.

This clonotype was counted only a few times. The chain is built from TRBV12-3 or TRBV12-4 and TRBJ2-3; the match to TRBD2 covers 10 bases. The CDR3 has 15 residues. V was pared by 6 bases and J by 3 bases, with 6 bases of the junction left unmatched. The CDR3: CASSSTSGATDTQYF. CDR3 sequence (DNA): TGTGCCAGCAGCTCTACTAGCGGGGCTACAGATACGCAGTATTTT.

J is TRBJ1-6 and V is TRBV30; D is undetermined. CDR1 is GTSNPN and CDR2 is SVGIG in the germline V gene (reference sequence). Between the trimmed V and J ends, which lost 1 base and 7 bases, there was a span of 14 bases. The CDR3 totals 15 residues. As DNA, the CDR3 is TGTGCCTGGAGTGGGGGTGGGCGAGGGAATTCACCCCTCCACTTT. This encodes CAWSGGGRGNSPLHF.

This clonotype came up many times. The chain uses TRBV25-1 and TRBJ2-3; maybe TRBD1 (6 bases). The CDR3 is 15 amino acids. Germline CDR1 MGHDK, CDR2 SYGVNS. The V end lost 2 bases, the J end lost 4 bases, and 13 bases lay between the germline ends. The CDR3 DNA reads TGTGCCAGCAGTGAAGAGGGCAGGGGCCCAGATACGCAGTATTTT. It is translated as CASSEEGRGPDTQYF. Using reference TRBV25-1 and TRBJ2-3 for the parts outside the CDR3, the full variable domain is EADIYQTPRYLVIGTGKKITLECSQTMGHDKMYWYQQDPGMELHLIHYSYGVNSTEKGDLSSESTVSRIRTEHFPLTLESARPSHTSQYLCASSEEGRGPDTQYFGPGTRLTVL.

This chain connects TRBV2 to TRBJ1-1; D is unresolved. Germline V gives CDR1 SNHLY, CDR2 FYNNEI. V lost 4 bases and J 5 bases, leaving 8 bases between the germline ends. The CDR3 contains 12 residues. The CDR3 is CASSVEGTEAFF. Written as DNA, the CDR3 is TGTGCCAGCAGTGTTGAGGGTACTGAAGCTTTCTTT.

The chain recombines TRBV9 with TRBJ1-4, with D unresolved. The CDR3 is 16 amino acids. Germline CDR1 SGDLS, CDR2 YYNGEE. V was clipped by 4 bases and J by 6 bases, with 19 bases between them. The DNA of the CDR3 is TGTGCCAGCAGCCCTTACGACCTACGCCAGGATGAAAAACTGTTTTTT. This codes for CASSPYDLRQDEKLFF.

At least ten counts were recorded for this clonotype. The chain combines TRBV30 with TRBJ2-1, with D maybe TRBD1 (6 bases). V was trimmed by 6 bases and J by 7 bases, leaving 13 bases between them. Germline V lookup: CDR1 GTSNPN, CDR2 SVGIG (reference sequence). The CDR3 loop spans 12 amino acids. The CDR3 nucleotides are TGTGCCTGCTCTAGGGGGACAAATGAGCAGTTCTTC. This codes for CACSRGTNEQFF.

This clonotype was observed at least ten times. V usage is TRBV10-3 and J usage is TRBJ2-7, with D maybe TRBD2 (6 bases). Germline assignment: CDR1 ENHRY and CDR2 SYGVKD. This CDR3 has 17 amino acids. The V and J ends lost 3 bases and 3 bases respectively, with 21 bases between them. In DNA form, the CDR3 reads TGTGCCATCAGTGACGATATAGGACGGAGGGAGTTCTACGAGCAGTACTTC. Its protein is CAISDDIGRREFYEQYF.

Ten or more counts support this clonotype. The chain employs TRBV19 and TRBJ2-1, with 11 bases matching TRBD2. This CDR3 contains 15 residues. Trimming removed 2 bases from V and 7 bases from J; junction bases left unmatched: 4. CDR1 and CDR2 (germline): LNHDA, SQIVND (reference sequence). The CDR3 DNA is TGTGCCAGTAGTATACTAGCGGGAGGTTGGAATGAGCAGTTCTTC. It yields the protein CASSILAGGWNEQFF.